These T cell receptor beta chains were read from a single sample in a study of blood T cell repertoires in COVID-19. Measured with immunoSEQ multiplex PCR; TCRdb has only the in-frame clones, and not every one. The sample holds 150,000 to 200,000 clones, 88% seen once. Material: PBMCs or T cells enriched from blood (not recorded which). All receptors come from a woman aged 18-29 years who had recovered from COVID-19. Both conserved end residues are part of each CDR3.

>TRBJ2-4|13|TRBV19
CASIGQGGNIQYF
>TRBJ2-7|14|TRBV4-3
CASSQDGGQPEQYF
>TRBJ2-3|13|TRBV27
CASSLSGGDTQYF
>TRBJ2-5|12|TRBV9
CASSVVEETQYF
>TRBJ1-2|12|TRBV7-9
CASSPRVDGYTF
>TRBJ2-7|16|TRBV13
CASSQTGTGSSYEQYF
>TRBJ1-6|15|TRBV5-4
CASSVRGQEGSPLHF
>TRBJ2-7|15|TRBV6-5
CASSYSNDPAYEQYF
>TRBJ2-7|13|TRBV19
CASSAAAYYEQYF
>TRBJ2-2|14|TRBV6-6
CASTPRENTGELFF
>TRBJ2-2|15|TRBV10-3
CAIRPGTGDTGELFF
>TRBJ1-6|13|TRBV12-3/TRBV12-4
CASKMAGNSPLHF
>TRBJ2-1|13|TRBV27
CASEDRAMGEQFF
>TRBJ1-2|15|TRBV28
CASTLVGGLSYGYTF
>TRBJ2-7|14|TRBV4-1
CASSQAGSGYEQYF
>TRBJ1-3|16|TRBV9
CASSALTQPGGNTIYF
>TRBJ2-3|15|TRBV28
CATRQGGGGTDTQYF
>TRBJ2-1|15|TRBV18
CASSPYQLGRDEQFF
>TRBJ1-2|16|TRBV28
CASSSGTGAVYYGYTF
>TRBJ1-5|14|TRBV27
CASSLARGNQPQHF
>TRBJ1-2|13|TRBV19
CASSLVGVYGYTF
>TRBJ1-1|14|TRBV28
CASGPEGFGTEAFF
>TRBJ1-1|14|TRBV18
CASSGQWRNTEAFF
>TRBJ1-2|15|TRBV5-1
CASSLVSGAGFGYTF
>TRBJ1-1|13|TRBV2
CASRAEMNTEAFF
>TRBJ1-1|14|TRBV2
CASSASGLNTEAFF